This passage covers 27 T cell receptor beta chains from one sample sequenced in a study of technical replicates of blood from a handful of donors. Some clones are missing from TCRdb's copy, which holds only in-frame ones; the method was immunoSEQ multiplex PCR. The sample includes roughly 48,000 clones, around nine tenths of them seen just once. Sequences were obtained from PBMCs. These receptors all stem from a human donor in good health. Some clones in this sample may be carry-over from other donors' samples.

This chain links TRBV5-6 with TRBJ1-1, with a tentative D call TRBD1 (6 bases). V dropped 5 bases and J dropped 4 bases, with 15 bases sitting between them. The CDR3 is 14 residues long. Germline CDR1 SGHDT, CDR2 YYEEEE. The CDR3 region is CASRSTGLGTEAFF. For the CDR3, the DNA is TGTGCCAGCAGATCAACAGGGTTGGGCACTGAAGCTTTCTTT.

This sequence joins TRBV4-1 and TRBJ2-5; D is perhaps TRBD1 (6 bases). Trimming removed 3 bases at V and 5 bases at J, with 16 bases between. The CDR3 runs to 15 residues. Germline V gene data show CDR1 as MGHRA and CDR2 as YSYEKL. CDR3: CASSQSHGGPETQYF. CDR3 sequence (DNA): TGCGCCAGCAGCCAGAGCCATGGGGGCCCTGAGACCCAGTACTTC.

The rearrangement links TRBV5-3 to TRBJ1-3, with a possible D match to TRBD1 (6 bases). TRBV5-3 is given ORF status, its function remaining uncertain. V was clipped by 4 bases and J by 4 bases, with 18 bases between them. The CDR3 is 16 residues long. The CDR3 loop reads CARSPQGKVLGNTIYF. Here the CDR3 DNA reads TGTGCCAGAAGCCCCCAGGGGAAGGTTTTGGGAAACACCATATATTTT.

The rearrangement links TRBV19 to TRBJ1-2; TRBD1 agrees at 8 bases. The ends lost 6 bases at V and 8 bases at J; junction bases unmatched: 11. Per the germline V gene, CDR1 is LNHDA and CDR2 is SQIVND (reference sequence). This CDR3 has 14 residues. CDR3 nucleotides: TGTGCCAGTAGAGCGGACAGGGATTCGGGAGGCTACACCTTC. Protein sequence: CASRADRDSGGYTF.

This clone occurred once. The V and J genes are TRBV5-1 and TRBJ2-6; D gene ambiguous. The germline gives CDR1 SGHRS, CDR2 YFSETQ. The V end lost 2 bases, the J end lost 4 bases, and 10 bases lay between the germline ends. The CDR3 spans 15 residues. CDR3 DNA sequence: TGCGCCAGCAGCTTTGGCAGCGCCGGGGCCAACGTCCTGACTTTC. Its protein is CASSFGSAGANVLTF. Full variable domain (outside the CDR3, taken from reference TRBV5-1 and TRBJ2-6): KAGVTQTPRYLIKTRGQQVTLSCSPISGHRSVSWYQQTPGQGLQFLFEYFSETQRNKGNFPGRFSGRQFSNSRSEMNVSTLELGDSALYLCASSFGSAGANVLTFGAGSRLTVL.

This clone was seen only once. The chain links TRBV28 to TRBJ2-1; 16 bases line up with TRBD2. Germline loops: CDR1 MDHEN, CDR2 SYDVKM. V gave up 4 bases and J gave up 6 bases; unmatched junction bases: 9. The CDR3 is made up of 18 amino acids. The CDR3 DNA reads as TGTGCCAGCAGTTGGGGGACTAGCGGGGGGGCCAGGGTCAATGAGCAGTTCTTC. Translating gives CASSWGTSGGARVNEQFF. Filled out from reference TRBV28 and TRBJ2-1, the complete variable domain reads DVKVTQSSRYLVKRTGEKVFLECVQDMDHENMFWYRQDPGLGLRLIYFSYDVKMKEKGDIPEGYSVSREKKERFSLILESASTNQTSMYLCASSWGTSGGARVNEQFFGPGTRLTVL.

The J gene is TRBJ2-1, the V gene TRBV7-9; perhaps TRBD2 as D (7 bases). This CDR3 has 19 amino acids. In germline, CDR1 is SEHNR, CDR2 FQNEAQ (reference sequence). Trimming pared 4 bases from V and 0 bases from J, leaving 22 bases between. CDR3 protein: CASSSAGTLGRSSYNEQFF. As DNA, the CDR3 is TGTGCCAGCAGCTCGGCCGGGACACTCGGGAGGAGCTCCTACAATGAGCAGTTCTTC.

The chain links TRBV6-5 to TRBJ2-2; weak D call: TRBD1 (6 bases). Trimming left V 5 bases short and J 6 bases short, with 7 bases between. Looked up from germline, CDR1 is MNHEY and CDR2 is SVGAGI. The CDR3 runs to 12 residues. The chain's CDR3 is CASSGGAGELFF. In DNA form, the CDR3 reads TGTGCCAGCAGTGGGGGCGCCGGGGAGCTGTTTTTT.

The chain couples TRBV7-9 to TRBJ2-3; TRBD1 agrees at 12 bases. The CDR3 runs 15 residues. The germline V gene encodes CDR1 SEHNR and CDR2 FQNEAQ (reference sequence). V was clipped by 5 bases and J by 4 bases; unmatched bases: 4. In nucleotides, the CDR3 is TGTGCCAGCAGCCCCGGGACAGGGGGCCCAGATACGCAGTATTTT. Protein product: CASSPGTGGPDTQYF.

This chain links TRBV10-3 with TRBJ2-2; 9 bases match TRBD1. V shed 4 bases, J shed 4 bases, and the junction held 1 base outside the gene matches. This CDR3 has 14 amino acids. The germline V gene encodes CDR1 ENHRY and CDR2 SYGVKD. The CDR3 region has the DNA TGTGCCATCAGTGGGACAGGGGCCACCGGGGAGCTGTTTTTT. As protein: CAISGTGATGELFF.

The chain recombines TRBV5-1 with TRBJ2-7; 8 bases fit TRBD2. There are 15 residues in the CDR3. With V trimmed by 4 bases and J by 0 bases, 6 bases remained unmatched. Germline CDR1 SGHRS, CDR2 YFSETQ. The DNA of the CDR3 is TGCGCCAGCAGCCTAACGGGGGGGAGCTCCTACGAGCAGTACTTC. Translation: CASSLTGGSSYEQYF.

The V gene is TRBV14, the J gene TRBJ2-7; 7 bases are shared with TRBD1. V lost 5 bases, J lost 2 bases, and 9 bases stayed unmatched. Germline V gene data show CDR1 as SGHDN and CDR2 as FVKESK. The CDR3 is made up of 15 amino acids. The CDR3 DNA is TGTGCCAGCAGCTCTAATGTCGACAGGGCCTACGAGCAGTACTTC. It specifies CASSSNVDRAYEQYF.

The chain uses TRBV7-8 and TRBJ1-4; possible D gene TRBD1, 5 bases. Germline lookup yields CDR1 SGHVS and CDR2 FQNEAQ. This CDR3 comprises 14 residues. Trimming left V 3 bases short and J 8 bases short, with 13 bases between. The CDR3 is CASSLAGNLEKLFF. In nucleotides, the CDR3 is TGTGCCAGCAGCTTGGCAGGGAATTTAGAAAAACTGTTTTTT.

The gene calls are TRBV19 and TRBJ2-6; TRBD1 matches at 11 bases. V shed 1 base and J 2 bases; nucleotides not matched to a gene: 7. The CDR3 sequence is 19 residues long. Germline CDR1 is LNHDA and CDR2 is SQIVND (reference sequence). Written as DNA, the CDR3 is TGTGCCAGTAGTATAGTGGGACAGGGGGTCCTAGCTGGGGCCAACGTCCTGACTTTC. The encoded protein is CASSIVGQGVLAGANVLTF.

The chain couples TRBV18 to TRBJ2-7; 8 bases map to TRBD1. The germline gives CDR1 KGHSH, CDR2 LQKENI. The CDR3 runs 14 residues. After removal of 3 bases from V and 6 bases from J, the junction contained 7 bases not matched to a gene. The CDR3, as DNA: TGTGCCAGCTCACCCCTCGACAGGGGAGTCGAGCAGTACTTC. Its protein is CASSPLDRGVEQYF.

This chain joins TRBV7-9 and TRBJ2-3, with 9 bases that match TRBD1. The CDR3 has 15 residues. CDR1 and CDR2 (germline): SEHNR, FQNEAQ (reference sequence). Germline trimming cut 6 bases from V and 5 bases from J; bases unmatched to any gene: 9. DNA of the CDR3: TGTGCCAGCAGTTTGGGGCGACAGGGGGAAGATACGCAGTATTTT. This gives the protein CASSLGRQGEDTQYF. Variable domain in full (rest from reference TRBV7-9 and TRBJ2-3): DTGVSQNPRHKITKRGQNVTFRCDPISEHNRLYWYRQTLGQGPEFLTYFQNEAQLEKSRLLSDRFSAERPKGSFSTLEIQRTEQGDSAMYLCASSLGRQGEDTQYFGPGTRLTVL.

The V call is TRBV27, the J call TRBJ2-7; D perhaps matches TRBD1 (5 bases). Trimming left V 9 bases short and J 2 bases short, with 17 bases between. CDR1 MNHEY and CDR2 SMNVEV come from the germline V gene (reference sequence). The CDR3 is made up of 14 amino acids. The CDR3 DNA reads TGTGCCAGTAGTGGGGCGTTACAGCCCTACGAGCAGTACTTC. Encoded protein: CASSGALQPYEQYF.

The rearrangement joins TRBV7-3 to TRBJ1-1; D is undetermined. V was clipped by 0 bases and J by 2 bases, with 4 bases between them. Germline CDR1 reads SGHTA; CDR2 reads FQGTGA. The CDR3 totals 13 residues. The CDR3 DNA follows: TGTGCCAGCAGCTTAACCCTAAACACTGAAGCTTTCTTT. Its translation: CASSLTLNTEAFF.

V gene TRBV5-5 combines with J gene TRBJ2-7; 11 positions match TRBD2. Germline V gene sequence: CDR1 SGHKS, CDR2 YYEKEE (reference sequence). CDR3 length: 15 amino acids. V shed 0 bases and J 3 bases; nucleotides not matched to a gene: 2. CDR3 sequence: CASSLAGLAVYEQYF. For the CDR3, the DNA is TGTGCCAGCAGCTTGGCGGGACTAGCGGTCTACGAGCAGTACTTC.

This sequence joins TRBV5-4 and TRBJ1-2, with D perhaps TRBD1 (5 bases). V was cut by 1 base and J by 3 bases, with 13 bases left in between. The germline CDR1 and CDR2 sequences are SGHNT and YYREEE (reference sequence). This CDR3 region has 15 residues. The CDR3 loop is CASSLNRGRDYGYTF. The CDR3 DNA reads as TGTGCCAGCAGCTTGAATCGGGGGAGAGACTATGGCTACACCTTC.

The genes are TRBV9 and TRBJ1-2; a weak D match, TRBD1 (5 bases). Trimming took 2 bases from V and 4 from J, leaving 9 bases between them. The CDR3 is 13 residues long. Per germline, CDR1 SGDLS and CDR2 YYNGEE. DNA for the CDR3: TGTGCCAGCAGCGTTGACAGCACCTATGGCTACACCTTC. Its protein is CASSVDSTYGYTF.

In this sample, this clone turned up a few times. The V gene is TRBV5-3, the J gene TRBJ1-1; D not resolved. TRBV5-3 falls under the ORF class, with uncertain function. Between the trimmed V and J ends, which lost 2 bases and 11 bases, there was a span of 10 bases. The CDR3 totals 11 residues. CDR3 bases: TGTGCCAGAAGCTTCCCTGGCGGGGCTTTCTTT. Its protein is CARSFPGGAFF.

The chain combines TRBV9 with TRBJ2-1, with 8 bases lining up with TRBD1. The V gene's germline CDR1 is SGDLS and CDR2 YYNGEE. This CDR3 contains 16 residues. V lost 0 bases to trimming and J lost 2 bases; unmatched junction nucleotides: 4. As DNA, the CDR3 is TGTGCCAGCAGCGTAGGACAGGGGTCCGCCTACAATGAGCAGTTCTTC. This gives the protein CASSVGQGSAYNEQFF.

The chain has TRBV5-1 and TRBJ2-7, with D possibly TRBD1 on 6 matching bases. V dropped 4 bases and J dropped 6 bases, with 11 bases sitting between them. There are 12 residues in the CDR3. Germline CDR1 is SGHRS and CDR2 is YFSETQ. The CDR3 loop reads CASSAQGREQYF. CDR3 in DNA: TGCGCCAGCAGCGCACAGGGCCGCGAGCAGTACTTC.

V gene TRBV5-1 combines with J gene TRBJ2-1, with unresolved D. CDR3 length: 15 residues. V shed 0 bases and J shed 1 base, with 8 bases lying between them. CDR1 is SGHRS, CDR2 YFSETQ, per germline. The CDR3 DNA reads as TGCGCCAGCAGCTTGGCCGAAGAGTCCTACAATGAGCAGTTCTTC. Translation: CASSLAEESYNEQFF.

V gene TRBV19 combines with J gene TRBJ2-3, with 13 bases lining up with TRBD2. The CDR3 sequence is 17 residues long. With V trimmed by 1 base and J by 6 bases, 7 bases remained unmatched. CDR1 is LNHDA, CDR2 SQIVND, per germline (reference sequence). This CDR3 reads CASSIVGLAGPGDTQYF. In nucleotides, the CDR3 is TGTGCCAGTAGTATAGTGGGACTAGCGGGACCCGGGGATACGCAGTATTTT. Variable domain in full (rest from reference TRBV19 and TRBJ2-3): DGGITQSPKYLFRKEGQNVTLSCEQNLNHDAMYWYRQDPGQGLRLIYYSQIVNDFQKGDIAEGYSVSREKKESFPLTVTSAQKNPTAFYLCASSIVGLAGPGDTQYFGPGTRLTVL.

The chain recombines TRBV7-2 with TRBJ2-7; 11 bases are a match to TRBD1. Germline CDR1 and CDR2: SGHTA and FQGNSA. The ends lost 5 bases at V and 5 bases at J; junction bases unmatched: 8. The CDR3 sequence is 15 residues long. The CDR3 reads CASSPPGTGGNEQYF. CDR3 nucleotides: TGTGCCAGCAGCCCACCCGGGACAGGGGGTAACGAGCAGTACTTC. Full variable domain (remainder filled in from reference TRBV7-2 and TRBJ2-7): GAGVSQSPSNKVTEKGKDVELRCDPISGHTALYWYRQSLGQGLEFLIYFQGNSAPDKSGLPSDRFSAERTGGSVSTLTIQRTQQEDSAVYLCASSPPGTGGNEQYFGPGTRLTVT.